The 31 T cell receptor beta chains below come from one sample, sequenced in a study of blood T cell repertoires in COVID-19. The protocol was immunoSEQ multiplex PCR, while the TCRdb copy is restricted to in-frame clones and leaves out a portion. The data contain about 380,000 clones, more than 75% of them singletons. What was sequenced was PBMCs or T cells enriched from blood (not recorded which). These receptors were obtained from a man younger than 40 who had recovered from COVID-19.

The chain has TRBV11-2 and TRBJ1-6, with D tentatively TRBD1 (6 bases). CDR1 is SGHAT and CDR2 is FQNNGV in the germline V gene. V dropped 5 bases and J dropped 10 bases, with 15 bases sitting between them. The CDR3 runs 14 residues. This CDR3 reads CASSRGGVGSPLHF. As DNA, the CDR3 is TGTGCCAGCAGCCGAGGGGGGGTAGGATCACCCCTCCACTTT.

Concerning this clone: In the same sample, other DNA sequences code for this CDR3. The gene calls are TRBV18 and TRBJ1-3; TRBD1 might be the D (5 bases). V was shortened by 6 bases and J by 3 bases, with 9 bases between the two germline ends. The CDR3 is made up of 13 amino acids. Germline V gene sequence: CDR1 KGHSH, CDR2 LQKENI. In nucleotides, the CDR3 is TGTGCCAGCTCCCCTGACAGTGGAAACACCATATATTTT. Amino acids: CASSPDSGNTIYF.

The chain has TRBV30 and TRBJ2-2, with TRBD1 matching over 9 bases. This CDR3 is built from 15 residues. CDR1 is GTSNPN and CDR2 is SVGIG in the germline V gene (reference sequence). Trimming took 0 bases from V and 6 from J; bases not matched to a gene: 5. The DNA for the CDR3 is TGTGCCTGGAGTGTACGGACAGGGGAAGCCGGGGAGCTGTTTTTT. It is translated as CAWSVRTGEAGELFF. The variable domain in full, completed from reference TRBV30 and TRBJ2-2, reads SQTIHQWPATLVQPVGSPLSLECTVEGTSNPNLYWYRQAAGRGLQLLFYSVGIGQISSEVPQNLSASRPQDRQFILSSKKLLLSDSGFYLCAWSVRTGEAGELFFGEGSRLTVL.

The chain combines TRBV6-6 with TRBJ1-1; TRBD1 agrees at 9 bases. The J segment lost 1 base and the V segment lost 4 bases, leaving 4 bases of the junction unmatched. CDR3 length: 15 amino acids. Per germline, CDR1 MNHNY and CDR2 SVGAGI (reference sequence). The CDR3 DNA sequence: TGTGCCAGCAGTTCCTGGGACAGGGCGAACACTGAAGCTTTCTTT. Translated: CASSSWDRANTEAFF.

The chain employs TRBV30 and TRBJ2-4; 8 nucleotides align to TRBD2. The CDR3 is made up of 18 amino acids. The junction had 13 bases not matched to a gene; V was cut back by 2 bases and J by 1 base. Germline CDR1 is GTSNPN and CDR2 is SVGIG (reference sequence). This CDR3 is CAWSRALGGGPAKNIQYF. The CDR3 region has the DNA TGTGCCTGGAGTAGGGCCCTCGGGGGGGGGCCGGCCAAAAACATTCAGTACTTC.

This clone turned up a few times. The chain is built from TRBV6-1 and TRBJ2-5; D ambiguous. Germline V lookup: CDR1 MNHNS, CDR2 SASEGT. The CDR3 spans 14 residues. V shed 3 bases and J shed 5 bases, with 13 bases lying between them. CDR3 in DNA: TGTGCCAGCAGTGACGGCGGATCTCGGGAGACCCAGTACTTC. It encodes CASSDGGSRETQYF.

The rearrangement joins TRBV5-1 to TRBJ1-2; D remains ambiguous. V was cut by 0 bases and J by 7 bases, with 7 bases left in between. Germline CDR1 and CDR2: SGHRS and YFSETQ. The CDR3 has 12 amino acids. CDR3 nucleotides: TGCGCCAGCAGCTTGGATGAGGTTGGCTACACCTTC. Translated, it gives CASSLDEVGYTF.

The chain carries TRBV7-9 and TRBJ2-3, with unresolved D. CDR1 and CDR2 from the germline V gene are SEHNR and FQNEAQ (reference sequence). V lost 7 bases, J lost 4 bases, and 6 bases lay in between. The CDR3 is 11 residues long. CDR3 in DNA: TGTGCCAGCATCCTGTCAGATACGCAGTATTTT. Protein: CASILSDTQYF.

This clone was found a few times. The V call is TRBV27, the J call TRBJ1-1, with 7 nucleotides matching TRBD1. V shed 6 bases, J shed 0 bases, and the junction held 1 base outside the gene matches. The CDR3 spans 13 residues. The germline V gene encodes CDR1 MNHEY and CDR2 SMNVEV (reference sequence). The CDR3 reads CASSTGVNTEAFF. The CDR3, as DNA: TGTGCCAGCAGCACAGGGGTGAACACTGAAGCTTTCTTT.

The chain uses TRBV13 and TRBJ2-3, with TRBD2 matching over 8 bases. After removal of 4 bases from V and 4 bases from J, the junction contained 10 bases not matched to a gene. The CDR3 runs 16 residues. Germline CDR1 PRHDT, CDR2 FYEKMQ (reference sequence). The CDR3 is CASSSAGTSGSDTQYF. CDR3 nucleotides: TGTGCCAGCAGCTCCGCCGGGACTAGTGGGTCAGATACGCAGTATTTT.

Written as DNA, the CDR3 is TGCGCCAGCAGCCAACTACCCGAGACAGGTTCCTACACCTTC. It encodes CASSQLPETGSYTF. The chain links TRBV4-1 to TRBJ1-2; weak D call: TRBD1 (6 bases). The V gene lost 2 bases and the J gene lost 10 bases, with 17 bases spanning the gap. The CDR3 runs 14 residues. Germline loops: CDR1 MGHRA, CDR2 YSYEKL.

The chain links TRBV21-1 to TRBJ2-7; TRBD2, the table's D call, was not compared with the DNA. TRBV21-1 is described as a pseudogene. The length of the CDR3 is 14 residues. This chain's CDR3 is CASSNRKRAEEQYF. CDR3 coding DNA: TGTGCCAGCAGCAATAGGAAGCGGGCGGAAGAGCAGTACTTC.

The chain combines TRBV6-1 with TRBJ2-3, with TRBD2 identical over 12 bases. The CDR3 length is 16 residues. Germline V gene lookup returns CDR1 MNHNS and CDR2 SASEGT. V dropped 4 bases and J dropped 4; count of bases not matched to a gene: 6. The CDR3 protein is CASSATSGGRADTQYF. CDR3 bases: TGTGCCAGCAGTGCAACTAGCGGGGGGCGCGCAGATACGCAGTATTTT.

This clone has a handful of counts. V and J are TRBV4-1 and TRBJ2-3, with TRBD2 matching 8 bases. After removal of 5 bases from V and 6 bases from J, the junction contained 22 bases not matched to a gene. Germline V gives CDR1 MGHRA, CDR2 YSYEKL. The CDR3 loop spans 19 amino acids. DNA for the CDR3: TGCGCCAGCAGCGTTCGAATGTTTTCTCGGGGGGGCCTAGGTGATACGCAGTATTTT. It codes for CASSVRMFSRGGLGDTQYF.

The chain uses TRBV10-3 and TRBJ1-1; D remains ambiguous. Germline CDR1 ENHRY, CDR2 SYGVKD. This CDR3 has 14 amino acids. Trimming left V 5 bases short and J 8 bases short, with 18 bases between. CDR3 nucleotides: TGTGCCATCAGTCACAGTTCAGACCCACAGGAAGCTTTCTTT. Residues: CAISHSSDPQEAFF.

The chain recombines TRBV5-1 with TRBJ2-2, with 8 bases that match TRBD2. The CDR3 sequence is 15 residues long. Germline V CDR1 and CDR2: SGHRS, YFSETQ. The junction had 8 bases not matched to a gene; V was cut back by 6 bases and J by 4 bases. This CDR3 reads CASNPGGGLTGELFF. The DNA for the CDR3 is TGCGCCAGCAACCCCGGGGGGGGGCTCACCGGGGAGCTGTTTTTT.

This chain joins TRBV7-2 and TRBJ1-2, with TRBD1 as a possible D gene (6 bases). Per germline, CDR1 SGHTA and CDR2 FQGNSA. CDR3 length: 16 residues. The germline V and J ends were trimmed by 2 bases and 4 bases, with 17 bases remaining between them. The CDR3 coding sequence is TGTGCCAGCAGCTTATACTCCGGACAGAAAACCTATGGCTACACCTTC. Its translation is CASSLYSGQKTYGYTF.

The rearrangement uses TRBV5-4 and TRBJ2-3; 10 bases agree with TRBD1. The J segment lost 1 base and the V segment lost 3 bases, leaving 11 bases of the junction unmatched. The germline CDR1 and CDR2 sequences are SGHNT and YYREEE (reference sequence). The CDR3 is 18 amino acids. DNA of the CDR3: TGTGCCAGCAGCTCGAAAACGACAGGGGGCGAGGGCACAGATACGCAGTATTTT. Translated, it gives CASSSKTTGGEGTDTQYF. Filled out from reference TRBV5-4 and TRBJ2-3, the complete variable domain reads ETGVTQSPTHLIKTRGQQVTLRCSSQSGHNTVSWYQQALGQGPQFIFQYYREEENGRGNFPPRFSGLQFPNYSSELNVNALELDDSALYLCASSSKTTGGEGTDTQYFGPGTRLTVL.

The chain is built from TRBV27 and TRBJ1-1; tentative D call: TRBD1 (6 bases). Trimming removed 7 bases from V and 1 base from J, with 13 bases in between. There are 14 residues in the CDR3. CDR1 is MNHEY and CDR2 is SMNVEV in the germline V gene (reference sequence). In DNA form, the CDR3 reads TGTGCCAGCAATAACAGGGTTGCGAACACTGAAGCTTTCTTT. It encodes CASNNRVANTEAFF.

The CDR3 coding sequence is TGTGCCAGTAGTATTTTTCAGTCAAGCTCCTATAATTCACCCCTCCACTTT. Translating it yields CASSIFQSSSYNSPLHF. The chain joins TRBV19 to TRBJ1-6; D is unresolved. Germline assignment: CDR1 LNHDA and CDR2 SQIVND (reference sequence). Trimming took 3 bases from V and 0 from J, leaving 12 bases between them. The CDR3 is made up of 17 amino acids.

CDR3 sequence: CAWSVSYPTGELFF. The CDR3 bases are TGTGCCTGGAGTGTGTCCTATCCCACCGGGGAGCTGTTTTTT. The V call is TRBV30, the J call TRBJ2-2; no reliable D call. The CDR3 extends over 14 amino acids. The V gene lost 0 bases and the J gene lost 4 bases, with 9 bases spanning the gap. CDR1 is GTSNPN, CDR2 SVGIG, per germline (reference sequence). Based on the CDR3 plus reference TRBV30 and TRBJ2-2, the full variable domain is SQTIHQWPATLVQPVGSPLSLECTVEGTSNPNLYWYRQAAGRGLQLLFYSVGIGQISSEVPQNLSASRPQDRQFILSSKKLLLSDSGFYLCAWSVSYPTGELFFGEGSRLTVL.

The chain uses TRBV29-1 and TRBJ1-6; D remains unclear. This CDR3 is built from 14 residues. V was cut by 1 base and J by 10 bases, with 14 bases left in between. In germline, CDR1 is SQVTM, CDR2 ANQGSEA. CDR3 residues: CSVEGWQLTSPLHF. DNA of the CDR3: TGCAGCGTTGAAGGGTGGCAGCTGACATCACCCCTCCACTTT.

This clone appeared a single time. The chain carries TRBV27 and TRBJ2-1; no definite D call. CDR1 is MNHEY, CDR2 SMNVEV, per germline (reference sequence). Trimming took 5 bases from V and 3 from J, leaving 17 bases between them. The CDR3 is 16 amino acids. CDR3 coding DNA: TGTGCCAGCAGTCCCCCACTTAGCTTTGGCTACAATGAGCAGTTCTTC. This gives the protein CASSPPLSFGYNEQFF.

The V call is TRBV13, the J call TRBJ2-1; a possible D gene is TRBD2 (7 bases). The CDR3 has 13 amino acids. The germline CDR1 and CDR2 sequences are PRHDT and FYEKMQ (reference sequence). Trimming shortened V by 7 bases and J by 5 bases, and 12 bases separated the two germline ends. This chain's CDR3 is CASNGGLNNEQFF. The CDR3 DNA reads TGTGCCAGCAACGGGGGGCTAAACAATGAGCAGTTCTTC.

This chain links TRBV5-4 with TRBJ1-1, with D possibly matching TRBD1 (6 bases). V was trimmed by 2 bases and J by 0 bases, leaving 11 bases between them. The CDR3 spans 15 residues. Germline V lookup: CDR1 SGHNT, CDR2 YYREEE (reference sequence). CDR3 loop: CASSFSTGLNTEAFF. The DNA for the CDR3 is TGTGCCAGCAGCTTTTCCACAGGGTTGAACACTGAAGCTTTCTTT.

This rearrangement joins TRBV20-1 to TRBJ2-7, with TRBD1 as a possible D gene (7 bases). The germline CDR1 and CDR2 sequences are DFQATT and SNEGSKA (reference sequence). The ends were cut back, 4 bases at V and 6 bases at J, with 10 bases in the middle. The CDR3 spans 11 residues. Here the CDR3 reads CSATGGLEQYF. The CDR3 nucleotides are TGCAGTGCTACAGGGGGGCTCGAGCAGTACTTC.

This chain uses TRBV6-6 with TRBJ1-5; TRBD1 is a possible D gene (5 bases). The CDR3 is 14 residues long. Germline CDR1 and CDR2: MNHNY and SVGAGI (reference sequence). V shed 7 bases and J shed 1 base, with 11 bases lying between them. The CDR3 DNA reads as TGTGCCAGCACCGTAGGGGTAAGCAATCAGCCCCAGCATTTT. Amino acid sequence: CASTVGVSNQPQHF.

This clone was detected many times. The chain uses TRBV2 and TRBJ2-1, with 11 bases that match TRBD2. CDR1 is SNHLY and CDR2 is FYNNEI in the germline V gene. The V gene end was trimmed by 8 bases and the J gene end by 7 bases; junction bases not matched to a gene: 16. There are 17 residues in the CDR3. This chain's CDR3 is CASRPSVAGGPGNEQFF. The DNA for the CDR3 is TGTGCCAGCCGACCATCTGTAGCGGGGGGGCCGGGTAATGAGCAGTTCTTC.

CDR3 amino acids: CASSPPRRHQPQHF. The CDR3 coding sequence is TGTGCCAGCAGCCCCCCACGGCGGCATCAGCCCCAGCATTTT. The genes are TRBV21-1 and TRBJ1-5. TRBV21-1 is deemed a pseudogene. This CDR3 has 14 amino acids.

CDR3 amino acids: CASSQEDRGWETQYF. CDR3 DNA: TGTGCCAGCAGCCAAGAGGACAGGGGCTGGGAGACCCAGTACTTC. The chain links TRBV4-2 to TRBJ2-5; 9 nucleotides line up with TRBD1. After removal of 0 bases from V and 5 bases from J, the junction contained 4 bases not matched to a gene. Germline values: CDR1 LGHNA, CDR2 YNFKEQ. The CDR3 consists of 15 residues.

The rearrangement uses TRBV5-1 and TRBJ1-1, with D perhaps matching TRBD1 (5 bases). The CDR3 contains 13 residues. Germline CDR1 SGHRS, CDR2 YFSETQ. The germline V and J ends were trimmed by 1 base and 5 bases, with 9 bases remaining between them. CDR3 loop: CASSLTGLTEAFF. For the CDR3, the DNA is TGCGCCAGCAGCTTGACAGGATTGACTGAAGCTTTCTTT.